This record looks at one T cell receptor beta chain sequence and its context. The antigen remains undetermined. Researchers ran the PCR with 60 Vbeta and 13 Jbeta primers. Assay: immunoSEQ multiplex PCR; the TCRdb copy retains only in-frame clones and omits some. The sample includes about 170,000 clones, less than 80% of them seen just once. This sample is part of a study of cytomegalovirus exposure and HLA in healthy donors. Points from the study as a whole: The likely explanation for a cluster of highly shared sequence variants was sequencing artifact. Later on, a genetic analysis was performed. It linked a missense variant in DCLRE1C with V- and J-gene trimming of TCR beta.

Unmatched junction bases numbered 2, after V lost 6 bases and J lost 2 bases. The germline CDR1 and CDR2 sequences are MNHEY and SVGAGI. CDR3 length equals 14 residues. The chain joins TRBV6-5 to TRBJ2-7; 12 bases match TRBD1. Sequenced input: PBMCs. The source of this sequence is a female donor in good health and CMV-seronegative. CDR3 in amino acids: CASSWDRGPYEQYF. The CDR3 bases are TGTGCCAGCAGCTGGGACAGGGGGCCCTACGAGCAGTACTTC.